These 17 T cell receptor beta chains came from one sample sequenced in a study of Graves' ophthalmopathy and Graves' hyperthyroidism. The TCR beta CDR3 regions underwent amplification from RNA transcripts. HTBI-primed first-round RT-PCR preceded second-round multiplex PCR. TCRdb independently ran MiXCR on the multiplex PCR reads; one entry per CDR3 protein. Of 200,000 to 300,000 distinct CDR3 sequences detected, around 45% appear once; the ten largest clones hold about 45%. Sequencing was performed on peripheral blood. These receptors were taken from an adult man with Graves' ophthalmopathy.

The sample holds a few counts of this clonotype. The chain uses TRBV5-8 and TRBJ1-2, with D possibly TRBD1 on 6 matching bases. V gave up 4 bases and J gave up 4 bases, with 20 bases separating them. Germline assignment: CDR1 SGHTS and CDR2 YDEGEE. The CDR3 length is 16 residues. The CDR3, as DNA: TGTGCCAGCAGCCCTGGGACACCAACCCGAGGCTATGGCTACACCTTC. Encoded protein: CASSPGTPTRGYGYTF.

This clonotype was detected only a few times. This chain connects TRBV7-6 to TRBJ1-5, with no clear D. The CDR3 loop spans 16 amino acids. V dropped 1 base and J dropped 3 bases, with 13 bases sitting between them. Germline assignment: CDR1 SGHVS and CDR2 FNYEAQ. The CDR3 DNA is TGTGCCAGCAGCTTAGACTTCGCCGGGGACAATCAGCCCCAGCATTTT. It yields the protein CASSLDFAGDNQPQHF.

This clonotype occurred a few times. The chain joins TRBV7-3 to TRBJ2-7; D is ambiguous. From germline, CDR1 is SGHTA and CDR2 FQGTGA. This CDR3 contains 14 residues. Between the trimmed V and J ends, which lost 4 bases and 1 base, there was a span of 11 bases. The CDR3 coding sequence is TGTGCCAGCAGCTCCTATAGCCGTTCCTACGAGCAGTACTTC. Amino acid sequence: CASSSYSRSYEQYF. The full variable domain, its missing parts supplied by reference TRBV7-3 and TRBJ2-7, is GAGVSQTPSNKVTEKGKYVELRCDPISGHTALYWYRQSLGQGPEFLIYFQGTGAADDSGLPNDRFFAVRPEGSVSTLKIQRTERGDSAVYLCASSSYSRSYEQYFGPGTRLTVT.

This chain connects TRBV2 to TRBJ1-5, with 10 positions matching TRBD1. The CDR3 has 14 amino acids. Germline values: CDR1 SNHLY, CDR2 FYNNEI. Trimming cost V 6 bases and J 5 bases; bases outside gene matches: 4. CDR3 bases: TGTGCCAGCAGGACAGGGGGCTACTATCAGCCCCAGCATTTT. It codes for CASRTGGYYQPQHF.

The chain carries TRBV29-1 and TRBJ1-1; D unresolved. The CDR3 has 11 amino acids. Germline V lookup: CDR1 SQVTM, CDR2 ANQGSEA. V lost 5 bases and J 11 bases, leaving 15 bases between the germline ends. CDR3 protein: CSVPDPTEAFF. The CDR3 nucleotides are TGCAGCGTTCCAGACCCGACCGAGGCTTTCTTT.

Regarding this clonotype: This may stem from a read error, because a much larger clone lies one nucleotide away. The chain couples TRBV7-2 to TRBJ1-2; D remains unclear. This CDR3 is 16 amino acids long. Trimming pared 0 bases from V and 3 bases from J, leaving 14 bases between. CDR1 SGHTA and CDR2 FQGNSA come from the germline V gene. CDR3 sequence reads: CASSLAVGMGYYGYTF. The DNA of the CDR3 is TGTGCCAGCAGCTTAGCGGTCGGTATGGGGTACTATGGCTACACCTTC.

This clonotype was seen only once. The chain uses TRBV5-1 and TRBJ1-1; D is unresolved. Deletions cut 0 bases from V and 4 bases from J, with 13 bases between. The germline CDR1 and CDR2 sequences are SGHRS and YFSETQ. This CDR3 spans 15 amino acids. CDR3 sequence: CASSLEVGRVTEAFF. CDR3 coding DNA: TGCGCCAGCAGCTTGGAAGTAGGGAGAGTCACTGAAGCTTTCTTT.

In its sample, this clonotype was seen a few times. The chain recombines TRBV4-1 with TRBJ1-1; 7 positions match TRBD1. The CDR3 is made up of 15 amino acids. The V segment lost 2 bases and the J segment 4 bases; nucleotides outside the gene matches: 7. CDR1 and CDR2 from the germline V gene are MGHRA and YSYEKL. CDR3 loop: CASSQPTGKSTEAFF. The CDR3 nucleotides are TGCGCCAGCAGCCAACCGACAGGGAAGAGCACTGAAGCTTTCTTT.

This chain uses TRBV20-1 with TRBJ2-3; unclear D gene. The CDR3 is 16 amino acids. V shed 1 base and J shed 1 base, with 15 bases lying between them. CDR1 and CDR2 (germline): DFQATT, SNEGSKA (reference sequence). CDR3 sequence (DNA): TGCAGTGCTAGAGGAGGATGGATAGGTGGCACAGATACGCAGTATTTT. It codes for CSARGGWIGGTDTQYF.

The rearrangement links TRBV7-3 to TRBJ2-2, with 10 bases that match TRBD2. In germline, CDR1 is SGHTA, CDR2 FQGTGA. This CDR3 region has 13 residues. V gave up 4 bases and J gave up 13 bases; unmatched junction bases: 6. The CDR3 protein is CASSSPTSGLLFF. In nucleotides, the CDR3 is TGTGCCAGCAGCTCCCCGACTAGCGGGTTGCTGTTTTTT.

As for this clonotype: At one end the junction does not follow the germline gene, possibly because of a read error. CDR3 nucleotide sequence: TGTGCCAGCGGACAATCCGGGACAGGGGCGATTTTT. This sequence encodes CASGQSGTGAIF. This chain uses TRBV12-3 or TRBV12-4 with TRBJ1-4; 10 bases agree with TRBD1. The CDR3 runs to 12 residues.

The chain joins TRBV20-1 to TRBJ2-7; TRBD2 is a possible D gene (6 bases). Germline assignment: CDR1 DFQATT and CDR2 SNEGSKA (reference sequence). CDR3 size: 12 residues. V was shortened by 6 bases and J by 4 bases, with 13 bases between the two germline ends. The DNA of the CDR3 is TGCAGTGCGACCGGGACTTCTTACGAGCAGTACTTC. It specifies CSATGTSYEQYF.

V is TRBV12-3 or TRBV12-4 and J is TRBJ1-6; D possibly corresponds to TRBD1 (5 bases). The CDR3 covers 15 residues. Trimming pared 5 bases from V and 9 bases from J, leaving 17 bases between. CDR3 nucleotide sequence: TGTGCCAGCAGTGAAGACGGGAGGGGTGGTTCACCCCTCCACTTT. This encodes CASSEDGRGGSPLHF.

This clonotype was observed at least ten times. In DNA, the CDR3 is TGTGCCAGCAGCTTAGGTCCGGGGGCGGATTCACCCCTCCACTTT. The encoded protein is CASSLGPGADSPLHF. This chain links TRBV7-9 with TRBJ1-6; weak D call: TRBD1 (6 bases). The CDR3 has 15 amino acids. Trimming cost V 1 base and J 8 bases, with 12 bases left between them. Germline values: CDR1 SEHNR, CDR2 FQNEAQ (reference sequence).

In this sample, this clonotype turned up a few times. Written as DNA, the CDR3 is TGCAGTGCTAGACCGGACAGTAACACTGAAGCTTTCTTT. Residues: CSARPDSNTEAFF. V usage is TRBV20-1 and J usage is TRBJ1-1, with D possibly TRBD1 on 6 matching bases. V dropped 2 bases and J dropped 2 bases, with 9 bases sitting between them. Germline CDR1 DFQATT, CDR2 SNEGSKA (reference sequence). This CDR3 is built from 13 residues.

The chain uses TRBV10-3 and TRBJ1-5; unclear D gene. CDR1 is ENHRY, CDR2 SYGVKD, per germline. Trimming cost V 2 bases and J 12 bases, with 5 bases left between them. The CDR3 spans 10 residues. DNA for the CDR3: TGTGCCATCAGTGAGGATCGCCAGCATTTT. Its translation is CAISEDRQHF.

Details on this clonotype: The conserved final phenylalanine or tryptophan is absent from the CDR3, which likely points to a read error. The genes are TRBV7-2 and TRBJ1-1; perhaps TRBD1 as D (6 bases). There are 15 residues in the CDR3. The germline V gene encodes CDR1 SGHTA and CDR2 FQGNSA. Deletions cut 5 bases from V and 4 bases from J, with 17 bases between. The DNA for the CDR3 is TGTGCCAGCAGCCCTGGGACAATAAGGGGCACTGAAGCTTTCTAT. This encodes CASSPGTIRGTEAFY.